This TCR beta chain was found in a study of blood T cells in healthy people across ages. This CDR3 contains 16 residues. CDR1 and CDR2 from the germline V gene are MGHRA and YSYEKL. V was pared by 4 bases and J by 4 bases, with 10 bases of the junction left unmatched. Only a few counts were recorded for this clonotype. Alongside a J-beta primer mix, a sample-barcoded 5' primer served in a second PCR lasting roughly 6 to 11 cycles. TCRdb reanalysed the 5' RACE reads using MiXCR and keeps one entry per CDR3 protein. Of fewer than 2 million distinct CDR3 sequences in the sample, approximately 40% were seen once.

V gene TRBV4-1 combines with J gene TRBJ1-1, with TRBD1 identical over 9 bases. This receptor was obtained from a human donor in good health. Specimen: blood. CDR3 sequence reads: CASSPGGTGPVTEAFF. The CDR3 coding sequence is TGCGCCAGCAGCCCAGGAGGGACAGGGCCAGTCACTGAAGCTTTCTTT.